The 12 T cell receptor beta chains presented below share a single source sample, sequenced in a study of blood T cells in healthy people across ages. With a J-beta primer mix and a sample-barcoded 5' primer, a second PCR ran about 7 to 12 cycles. One entry per CDR3 protein results from TCRdb running MiXCR on the 5' RACE reads. The sample contains about 800,000 distinct CDR3 sequences, 58% of which appear only once. Sequences were obtained from blood. These receptors originate from a man aged 30-40 years in good health.

Only a few counts were recorded for this clonotype. The chain links TRBV28 to TRBJ2-1, with D possibly matching TRBD2 (5 bases). With 7 bases removed from V and 14 bases from J, the gap between germline ends came to 18 bases. Per the germline V gene, CDR1 is MDHEN and CDR2 is SYDVKM. This CDR3 region has 12 residues. In DNA, the CDR3 is TGTGCCAGCACCAGAATGGGTCTGGGAGAGTTCTTC. Protein: CASTRMGLGEFF.

This chain uses TRBV28 with TRBJ1-1; TRBD1 matches at 7 bases. The CDR3 consists of 18 residues. Unmatched junction bases numbered 19, after V lost 7 bases and J lost 2 bases. Germline CDR1 MDHEN, CDR2 SYDVKM. The CDR3 region has the DNA TGTGCCAGCACCCGGACAGGCGAGAGTTCGGCGCCAAACACTGAAGCTTTCTTT. It encodes CASTRTGESSAPNTEAFF.

This clonotype has just a few counts. The rearrangement uses TRBV7-3 and TRBJ2-3; 13 bases agree with TRBD2. The CDR3 runs 16 residues. V gave up 4 bases and J gave up 4 bases; unmatched junction bases: 5. Germline CDR1 and CDR2: SGHTA and FQGTGA. This chain's CDR3 is CASSSGLAGRADTQYF. The CDR3 DNA sequence: TGTGCCAGCAGCTCGGGACTAGCGGGGAGAGCAGATACGCAGTATTTT.

As DNA, the CDR3 is TGTGCCAGCAGTTTGGACAGCAGCGCGTACACCTTC. It encodes CASSLDSSAYTF. The rearrangement joins TRBV12-3 or TRBV12-4 to TRBJ1-2; a possible D gene is TRBD1 (6 bases). V was pared by 3 bases and J by 11 bases, with 13 bases between. This CDR3 comprises 12 residues.

J is TRBJ1-2 and V is TRBV4-1, with TRBD1 identical over 7 bases. V gave up 4 bases and J gave up 7 bases; unmatched junction bases: 15. The length of the CDR3 is 16 residues. The germline gives CDR1 MGHRA, CDR2 YSYEKL. CDR3: CASSLTREGAAFGYTF. The CDR3 region has the DNA TGCGCCAGCAGCCTTACGAGGGAGGGGGCAGCGTTTGGCTACACCTTC.

V is TRBV29-1 and J is TRBJ2-4; 8 bases are a match to TRBD2. The closer fit of TRBJ2-7 to the DNA end suggests the J call may be wrong. Germline lookup yields CDR1 SQVTM and CDR2 ANQGSEA. There are 13 residues in the CDR3. The CDR3 DNA follows: TGCAGCGTTCGGGGGGGACCATCCTACGAGCAGTACTTC. Translation gives CSVRGGPSYEQYF.

This rearrangement joins TRBV7-2 to TRBJ2-5; a weak D match, TRBD1 (5 bases). The CDR3 spans 15 residues. Germline V gene data show CDR1 as SGHTA and CDR2 as FQGNSA. V lost 5 bases to trimming and J lost 5 bases, with 18 bases between them. The DNA for the CDR3 is TGTGCCAGCAGCCACAGGACCGTACTGGGGGAGACCCAGTACTTC. Translating gives CASSHRTVLGETQYF. The full variable domain, its missing parts supplied by reference TRBV7-2 and TRBJ2-5, is GAGVSQSPSNKVTEKGKDVELRCDPISGHTALYWYRQSLGQGLEFLIYFQGNSAPDKSGLPSDRFSAERTGGSVSTLTIQRTQQEDSAVYLCASSHRTVLGETQYFGPGTRLLVL.

This chain joins TRBV9 and TRBJ2-1, with 8 bases that match TRBD2. Trimming removed 2 bases from V and 8 bases from J; junction bases left unmatched: 6. The CDR3 contains 14 residues. Germline values: CDR1 SGDLS, CDR2 YYNGEE. The CDR3 here is CASSVSGGRDEQFF. The CDR3 DNA reads as TGTGCCAGCAGCGTTTCGGGAGGGCGGGATGAGCAGTTCTTC.

The CDR3 DNA reads TGTGCCAGCAGCTTAGGAGGCGGGGGTCTTTCAGAGACCCAGTACTTC. Its protein product is CASSLGGGGLSETQYF. The rearrangement links TRBV7-9 to TRBJ2-5, with 7 bases identical to TRBD2. The germline gives CDR1 SEHNR, CDR2 FQNEAQ (reference sequence). This CDR3 is 16 amino acids long. J gave up 4 bases and V 1 base, and 9 bases lay outside the gene matches.

This rearrangement joins TRBV29-1 to TRBJ2-3; 8 bases agree with TRBD1. There are 13 residues in the CDR3. Trimming cost V 6 bases and J 6 bases; bases outside gene matches: 8. Germline lookup yields CDR1 SQVTM and CDR2 ANQGSEA. The CDR3 DNA sequence: TGCAGCGTCGCGGCGGGACAGGACGATACGCAGTATTTT. Encoded protein: CSVAAGQDDTQYF.

V is TRBV20-1 and J is TRBJ2-5; 7 bases are shared with TRBD2. With V trimmed by 2 bases and J by 0 bases, 6 bases remained unmatched. The CDR3 totals 15 residues. Germline V gene sequence: CDR1 DFQATT, CDR2 SNEGSKA (reference sequence). The CDR3 DNA is TGCAGTGCTAGAACCGCTAGCGGCAACCAAGAGACCCAGTACTTC. The encoded protein is CSARTASGNQETQYF.

This clonotype turned up a few times. The genes are TRBV7-2 and TRBJ2-3; 8 nucleotides match TRBD2. The CDR3 sequence is 14 residues long. Germline V gene data show CDR1 as SGHTA and CDR2 as FQGNSA. The V segment lost 6 bases and the J segment 3 bases; nucleotides outside the gene matches: 5. The CDR3 sequence is CASSPGLETDTQYF. The CDR3 DNA sequence: TGTGCCAGCAGTCCGGGACTAGAGACAGATACGCAGTATTTT.